This T cell receptor (beta chain) was captured in a study of CD8 T cells in Susac syndrome. It was with random hexamers that 0.5 to 1 ug RNA was reverse transcribed. Using its own MiXCR run on the immunoSEQ multiplex PCR reads, TCRdb lists one record per CDR3 protein. The sample has roughly 120,000 distinct CDR3 sequences; around 96% are singletons. The TCR originated in a human donor in good health. The sample taken for sequencing was CD4+ T cells from PBMCs.

CDR3 DNA: TGTGCCAGCAGCGACCGAGTTAGCACAGATACGCAGTATTTT. It is translated as CASSDRVSTDTQYF. This chain uses TRBV9 with TRBJ2-3; unclear D gene. This CDR3 spans 14 amino acids. In germline, CDR1 is SGDLS, CDR2 YYNGEE. The ends were cut back, 3 bases at V and 0 bases at J, with 8 bases in the middle.